These 30 T cell receptor beta chains were sequenced from one sample in a study of technical replicates of blood from a few donors. The protocol was immunoSEQ multiplex PCR, while the TCRdb copy is restricted to in-frame clones and leaves out a portion. Counted here are 60,000 to 80,000 clones, 89% occurring once; the ten biggest clones make up more than 4%. The source material was PBMCs. Receptor source: a human donor in good health. Some clones in this sample may be carry-over from other donors' samples.

The chain recombines TRBV5-1 with TRBJ2-7; D perhaps matches TRBD1 (6 bases). Germline V gene sequence: CDR1 SGHRS, CDR2 YFSETQ. There are 16 residues in the CDR3. V shed 1 base and J shed 5 bases, with 19 bases lying between them. Written as DNA, the CDR3 is TGCGCCAGCAGCTTGATGTTAGGGGGAAAGAACAACGAGCAGTACTTC. Translation gives CASSLMLGGKNNEQYF.

This rearrangement joins TRBV4-1 to TRBJ2-5, with 8 bases matching TRBD2. Germline V lookup: CDR1 MGHRA, CDR2 YSYEKL. The CDR3 is 15 amino acids. J was trimmed by 2 bases and V by 5 bases; bases with no gene match: 7. The CDR3 sequence is CASSDTTGGQETQYF. The CDR3 nucleotides read TGCGCCAGCAGCGACACCACGGGGGGGCAAGAGACCCAGTACTTC.

The chain employs TRBV6-6 and TRBJ2-7; D is perhaps TRBD2 (6 bases). Trimming took 0 bases from V and 2 from J, leaving 11 bases between them. The germline gives CDR1 MNHNY, CDR2 SVGAGI (reference sequence). The CDR3 contains 15 residues. The CDR3 bases are TGTGCCAGCAGTTACTCGGACACGGGGGCCTACGAGCAGTACTTC. Encoded protein: CASSYSDTGAYEQYF.

The genes are TRBV5-1 and TRBJ2-1, with 13 bases fitting TRBD2. V shed 4 bases, J shed 4 bases, and the junction held 5 bases outside the gene matches. CDR3 size: 16 residues. Germline CDR1 is SGHRS and CDR2 is YFSETQ. Here the CDR3 DNA reads TGCGCCAGCAGCCATGGGACTAGCGGGATTTACAATGAGCAGTTCTTC. Its protein is CASSHGTSGIYNEQFF.

This sequence joins TRBV5-1 and TRBJ2-5; perhaps TRBD1 as D (6 bases). Germline CDR1 is SGHRS and CDR2 is YFSETQ. CDR3 length: 15 residues. V lost 0 bases and J 0 bases, leaving 9 bases between the germline ends. CDR3 region: CASSLVSGDQETQYF. In DNA, the CDR3 is TGCGCCAGCAGCTTGGTGTCAGGGGACCAAGAGACCCAGTACTTC.

The rearrangement joins TRBV23-1 to TRBJ1-2; D is uncertain. TRBV23-1 is an ORF for which the function is uncertain. The CDR3 is 16 residues long. The V end lost 1 base, the J end lost 0 bases, and 12 bases lay between the germline ends. The CDR3 DNA follows: TGCGCCAGCAGTCAATATCCCCGAATAGCTAACTATGGCTACACCTTC. Amino acid sequence: CASSQYPRIANYGYTF.

The chain joins TRBV4-1 to TRBJ1-4, with D perhaps matching TRBD1 (5 bases). Trimming removed 0 bases at V and 4 bases at J, with 12 bases between. Per the germline V gene, CDR1 is MGHRA and CDR2 is YSYEKL. CDR3 length: 16 residues. The CDR3 sequence is CASSQESRAYNEKLFF. In DNA, the CDR3 is TGCGCCAGCAGCCAAGAGAGCAGGGCGTATAATGAAAAACTGTTTTTT.

In nucleotides, the CDR3 is TGTGCCAGCAGTTACTCGAGGCGGGGGGCCTCGAGTGAGCAGTACTTC. This sequence encodes CASSYSRRGASSEQYF. The gene calls are TRBV6-6 and TRBJ2-7; 8 bases are a match to TRBD2. The CDR3 runs to 16 residues. Looked up from germline, CDR1 is MNHNY and CDR2 is SVGAGI (reference sequence). The ends lost 0 bases at V and 7 bases at J; junction bases unmatched: 11.

Of note for this clone: Other nucleotide sequences from this sample produce the same CDR3. The J gene is TRBJ1-1, the V gene TRBV5-4; D is undetermined. This CDR3 is 13 amino acids long. Per the germline V gene, CDR1 is SGHNT and CDR2 is YYREEE (reference sequence). With 2 bases removed from V and 1 base from J, the gap between germline ends came to 6 bases. CDR3 DNA: TGTGCCAGCAGCTTATCAGAGAACACTGAAGCTTTCTTT. Protein product: CASSLSENTEAFF.

DNA of the CDR3: TGTGCCAGCAGCGTCTTCTGGCGACTAGCTCGTCTCCAGTTCTTC. Its protein is CASSVFWRLARLQFF. The rearrangement links TRBV21-1 to TRBJ2-1; TRBD2, the table's D call, lacks a check against the DNA. TRBV21-1 is classified as a pseudogene. The CDR3 sequence is 15 residues long.

This clone was counted a single time. The V and J genes are TRBV10-3 and TRBJ2-5; the match to TRBD1 covers 9 bases. After removal of 6 bases from V and 1 base from J, the junction contained 12 bases not matched to a gene. This CDR3 is built from 17 residues. Germline CDR1 ENHRY, CDR2 SYGVKD. Here the CDR3 DNA reads TGTGCCATCAGGTCCGGGACAGGGTCCTTTCGCCAAGAGACCCAGTACTTC. The encoded protein is CAIRSGTGSFRQETQYF.

The gene calls are TRBV27 and TRBJ2-3; a possible D gene is TRBD2 (6 bases). The CDR3 has 11 amino acids. The germline V gene encodes CDR1 MNHEY and CDR2 SMNVEV (reference sequence). Trimming took 6 bases from V and 5 from J, leaving 6 bases between them. The CDR3 sequence: CASSGGDTQYF. The DNA of the CDR3 is TGTGCCAGCAGCGGGGGAGATACGCAGTATTTT.

The chain combines TRBV15 with TRBJ2-2; TRBD1 matches at 9 bases. The CDR3 consists of 15 residues. Unmatched junction bases numbered 6, after V lost 5 bases and J lost 5 bases. The germline V gene encodes CDR1 LNHNV and CDR2 YYDKDF (reference sequence). CDR3 protein: CATSLQGAGTGELFF. The DNA of the CDR3 is TGTGCCACCAGCCTACAGGGGGCGGGGACCGGGGAGCTGTTTTTT.

The rearrangement joins TRBV5-8 to TRBJ2-7; TRBD2 aligns across 9 bases. This CDR3 spans 14 amino acids. The germline V gene encodes CDR1 SGHTS and CDR2 YDEGEE. Germline trimming cut 2 bases from V and 0 bases from J; bases unmatched to any gene: 0. The CDR3 nucleotides read TGTGCCAGCAGCTTTAGCGGGAGCTCCTACGAGCAGTACTTC. Translation gives CASSFSGSSYEQYF.

J is TRBJ1-1 and V is TRBV6-1, with D perhaps matching TRBD1 (5 bases). The V end lost 6 bases, the J end lost 0 bases, and 14 bases lay between the germline ends. The germline V gene encodes CDR1 MNHNS and CDR2 SASEGT. The CDR3 runs 15 residues. The CDR3 loop reads CASSKVRQLNTEAFF. The DNA of the CDR3 is TGTGCCAGCAGCAAAGTCAGACAGCTGAACACTGAAGCTTTCTTT.

The chain combines TRBV6-4 with TRBJ2-1; possibly TRBD2 for D (7 bases). Trimming removed 3 bases at V and 2 bases at J, with 11 bases between. CDR1 MRHNA and CDR2 SNTAGT come from the germline V gene. This CDR3 has 15 residues. DNA for the CDR3: TGTGCCAGCAGTGAAGGGGGGGGCACCTACAATGAGCAGTTCTTC. Translation gives CASSEGGGTYNEQFF.

The chain has TRBV5-1 and TRBJ2-3; 16 bases align to TRBD2. CDR1 SGHRS and CDR2 YFSETQ come from the germline V gene. The CDR3 totals 15 residues. J gave up 4 bases and V 7 bases, and 3 bases lay outside the gene matches. The CDR3 reads CASGTSGGAADTQYF. The CDR3 DNA is TGCGCCAGCGGGACTAGCGGGGGGGCAGCAGATACGCAGTATTTT.

This clone showed up just once. The chain carries TRBV4-1 and TRBJ2-2; possible D gene TRBD2, 6 bases. Trimming stripped 4 bases from V and 0 bases from J, with 15 bases between. Germline-derived CDR1 and CDR2 are MGHRA and YSYEKL. The CDR3 has 17 amino acids. The CDR3 sequence: CASSRSFAGTNTGELFF. The DNA for the CDR3 is TGCGCCAGCAGCCGAAGTTTTGCGGGAACGAACACCGGGGAGCTGTTTTTT.

This chain joins TRBV7-2 and TRBJ1-6, with D possibly matching TRBD1 (5 bases). Germline CDR1 reads SGHTA; CDR2 reads FQGNSA. Trimming stripped 2 bases from V and 3 bases from J, with 14 bases between. The CDR3 runs to 17 residues. The CDR3 sequence: CASSLIFSRVYNSPLHF. The DNA for the CDR3 is TGTGCCAGCAGCTTAATTTTCTCCAGGGTCTATAATTCACCCCTCCACTTT.

The V and J genes are TRBV15 and TRBJ1-6, with unresolved D. The CDR3 covers 14 residues. Germline V gene data show CDR1 as LNHNV and CDR2 as YYDKDF (reference sequence). V shed 8 bases and J shed 5 bases, with 13 bases lying between them. CDR3: CATGDRGNNSPLHF. DNA of the CDR3: TGTGCCACCGGGGATCGGGGTAATAATTCACCCCTCCACTTT.

The DNA of the CDR3 is TGTGCCAGCAGCTTGGTGGCAGCGGGGGGGCGGAAAGATACGCAGTATTTT. Translated: CASSLVAAGGRKDTQYF. The rearrangement joins TRBV5-6 to TRBJ2-3; 10 nucleotides line up with TRBD2. Germline CDR1 is SGHDT and CDR2 is YYEEEE. This CDR3 has 17 amino acids. V lost 0 bases to trimming and J lost 5 bases; unmatched junction nucleotides: 9.

Only a few counts were recorded for this clone. The chain links TRBV28 to TRBJ1-2; D is undetermined. Germline CDR1 MDHEN, CDR2 SYDVKM. V was trimmed by 7 bases and J by 8 bases, leaving 17 bases between them. CDR3 length: 13 residues. The CDR3 nucleotides are TGTGCCAGCACCCCGCCCAGGAAGTTGGGCTACACCTTC. Translation: CASTPPRKLGYTF.

The chain combines TRBV7-2 with TRBJ1-5; the match to TRBD1 covers 8 bases. Per the germline V gene, CDR1 is SGHTA and CDR2 is FQGNSA. V lost 1 base and J lost 3; bases outside the gene matches: 2. The CDR3 extends over 15 amino acids. This CDR3 reads CASSLGQGFNQPQHF. DNA of the CDR3: TGTGCCAGCAGCTTAGGACAGGGGTTCAATCAGCCCCAGCATTTT.

The chain has TRBV5-1 and TRBJ2-1, with 7 bases fitting TRBD2. The J segment lost 7 bases and the V segment lost 0 bases, leaving 10 bases of the junction unmatched. CDR1 and CDR2 (germline): SGHRS, YFSETQ. The CDR3 is made up of 16 amino acids. The CDR3 DNA reads as TGCGCCAGCAGCTTGGTCGCGGCGGGAGTTGGAAATGAGCAGTTCTTC. Amino acid sequence: CASSLVAAGVGNEQFF.

The chain carries TRBV4-3 and TRBJ2-4, with TRBD2 identical over 8 bases. After removal of 0 bases from V and 2 bases from J, the junction contained 9 bases not matched to a gene. The CDR3 length is 18 residues. CDR1 is LGHNA and CDR2 is YSLEER in the germline V gene. The CDR3 reads CASSQDYGTSGSKNIQYF. DNA for the CDR3: TGCGCCAGCAGCCAAGATTATGGGACTAGTGGATCCAAAAACATTCAGTACTTC.

The chain is built from TRBV9 and TRBJ1-2; 7 nucleotides align to TRBD1. CDR3 size: 17 residues. Germline V gene data show CDR1 as SGDLS and CDR2 as YYNGEE. Losses at the gene ends were 0 bases for V and 7 bases for J; bases not matched to a gene: 15. The CDR3 spells CASSVADRPPIRFGYTF. DNA for the CDR3: TGTGCCAGCAGCGTAGCGGACAGGCCCCCAATTCGATTTGGCTACACCTTC.

The chain employs TRBV10-2 and TRBJ2-5; 7 nucleotides agree with TRBD2. In germline, CDR1 is WSHSY, CDR2 SAAADI. This CDR3 contains 14 residues. V was pared by 7 bases and J by 1 base, with 6 bases of the junction left unmatched. CDR3 bases: TGCGCCAGCACCCCCAGCGGGGTCCAAGAGACCCAGTACTTC. The encoded protein is CASTPSGVQETQYF.

The chain couples TRBV5-1 to TRBJ2-5; 11 bases agree with TRBD2. Per the germline V gene, CDR1 is SGHRS and CDR2 is YFSETQ. The J segment lost 2 bases and the V segment lost 0 bases, leaving 3 bases of the junction unmatched. The CDR3 runs 16 residues. The CDR3 DNA sequence: TGCGCCAGCAGCTTGGCCCTAGCGGGGGGACAAGAGACCCAGTACTTC. This encodes CASSLALAGGQETQYF.

The chain is built from TRBV11-2 and TRBJ2-3; a weak D match, TRBD1 (5 bases). In germline, CDR1 is SGHAT, CDR2 FQNNGV. The CDR3 extends over 14 amino acids. V lost 1 base and J 8 bases, leaving 13 bases between the germline ends. CDR3 sequence (DNA): TGTGCCAGCAGCTTAGGGGCAGGGTCGGGTACGCAGTATTTT. Its protein product is CASSLGAGSGTQYF.

The CDR3 DNA sequence: TGTGCCAGCAGTACTTATGCCGGTGCCGGTGAAGGCTACACCTTC. This encodes CASSTYAGAGEGYTF. The chain combines TRBV6-5 with TRBJ1-2; D call uncertain. Trimming took off 5 bases at V and 8 bases at J, with 21 bases between the two ends. The CDR3 loop spans 15 amino acids. Germline V gene data show CDR1 as MNHEY and CDR2 as SVGAGI.